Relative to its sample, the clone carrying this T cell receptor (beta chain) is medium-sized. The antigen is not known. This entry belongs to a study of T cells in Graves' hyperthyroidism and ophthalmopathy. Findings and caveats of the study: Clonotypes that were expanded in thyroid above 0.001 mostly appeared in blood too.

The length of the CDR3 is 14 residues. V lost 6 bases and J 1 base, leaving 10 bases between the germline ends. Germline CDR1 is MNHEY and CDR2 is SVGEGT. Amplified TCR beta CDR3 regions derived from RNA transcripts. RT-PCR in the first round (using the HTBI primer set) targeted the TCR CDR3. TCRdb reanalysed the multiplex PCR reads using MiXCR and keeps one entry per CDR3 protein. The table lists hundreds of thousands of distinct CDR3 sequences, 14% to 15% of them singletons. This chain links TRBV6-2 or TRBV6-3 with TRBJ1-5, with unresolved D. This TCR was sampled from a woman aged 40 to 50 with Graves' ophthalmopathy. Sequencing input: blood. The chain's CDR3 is CASRTARSNQPQHF. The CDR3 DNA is TGTGCCAGCAGGACGGCGAGAAGCAATCAGCCCCAGCATTTT.